This T cell receptor (beta chain) was sequenced in a study of Graves' ophthalmopathy and Graves' hyperthyroidism. RNA served as the template for amplifying TCR beta CDR3 regions. HTBI primers primed a first-round RT-PCR, and a second-round multiplex PCR followed. TCRdb analysed the multiplex PCR reads with MiXCR anew, one entry per CDR3 protein. Of approximately 700,000 distinct CDR3 sequences listed, about 41% are singletons. V dropped 3 bases and J dropped 3; count of bases not matched to a gene: 12. Germline loops: CDR1 SGHNT, CDR2 YYREEE (reference sequence). There are 16 residues in the CDR3. The clonotype comes from an adult man with Graves' ophthalmopathy. The rearrangement links TRBV5-4 to TRBJ2-7, with TRBD2 matching over 7 bases. The sequencing sample was made of peripheral blood. The CDR3 coding sequence is TGTGCCAGCAGCTGGAAGGTGGCGGGAGCTCTCTACGAGCAGTACTTC. Protein: CASSWKVAGALYEQYF.